Following are 7 T cell receptor beta chains from one sample sequenced in a study of T cell responses to AZD1222 COVID-19 vaccine. Assay used: immunoSEQ multiplex PCR; TCRdb lists only in-frame clones, some missing. This table has 86,000 or so clones, around 84% appearing once. Sample: peripheral blood, taken 28 days after the second AZD1222 dose. The receptors shown here come from an adult who received the AZD1222 COVID-19 vaccine.

The chain is built from TRBV6-4 and TRBJ2-1, with 10 bases aligning to TRBD2. CDR3 size: 15 residues. The junction had 4 bases not matched to a gene; V was cut back by 0 bases and J by 8 bases. Germline V CDR1 and CDR2: MRHNA, SNTAGT. The CDR3 sequence is CASSDSSGGAHEQFF. The CDR3 DNA sequence: TGTGCCAGCAGTGACTCAAGCGGGGGGGCCCATGAGCAGTTCTTC.

The V call is TRBV12-3 or TRBV12-4, the J call TRBJ1-2, with 9 bases aligning to TRBD1. After removal of 6 bases from V and 7 bases from J, the junction contained 6 bases not matched to a gene. The CDR3 is 13 residues long. CDR3 protein: CASSQGQGPGYTF. The DNA for the CDR3 is TGTGCCAGCAGCCAGGGACAGGGTCCTGGCTACACCTTC.

The CDR3 is CASSVGRGQETQYF. In DNA form, the CDR3 reads TGCGCCAGCAGCGTGGGGAGAGGACAAGAGACCCAGTACTTC. This rearrangement joins TRBV5-1 to TRBJ2-5, with a possible D match to TRBD2 (5 bases). This CDR3 comprises 14 residues. Trimming removed 4 bases from V and 2 bases from J, with 12 bases in between. Per germline, CDR1 SGHRS and CDR2 YFSETQ.

The rearrangement uses TRBV29-1 and TRBJ1-1; no reliable D call. The V end lost 3 bases, the J end lost 5 bases, and 7 bases lay between the germline ends. The CDR3 length is 11 residues. Germline V gene lookup returns CDR1 SQVTM and CDR2 ANQGSEA. CDR3 loop: CSVDRTTEAFF. The CDR3 DNA is TGCAGCGTTGACCGGACGACTGAAGCTTTCTTT. The full variable domain, with the rest looked up from reference TRBV29-1 and TRBJ1-1, is SAVISQKPSRDICQRGTSLTIQCQVDSQVTMMFWYRQQPGQSLTLIATANQGSEATYESGFVIDKFPISRPNLTFSTLTVSNMSPEDSSIYLCSVDRTTEAFFGQGTRLTVV.

V is TRBV6-1 and J is TRBJ2-2; D gene unclear. Germline values: CDR1 MNHNS, CDR2 SASEGT. The CDR3 has 17 amino acids. Trimming pared 1 base from V and 1 base from J, leaving 13 bases between. As DNA, the CDR3 is TGTGCCAGCAGTGAAGTTGGGCCCTGGCAGAACACCGGGGAGCTGTTTTTT. Translated: CASSEVGPWQNTGELFF.

The chain employs TRBV4-2 and TRBJ1-2; 12 bases agree with TRBD1. The V gene end was trimmed by 5 bases and the J gene end by 6 bases; junction bases not matched to a gene: 10. CDR1 and CDR2 (germline): LGHNA, YNFKEQ. The CDR3 covers 16 residues. CDR3 DNA sequence: TGTGCCAGCAGCAAACCCGGGACAGGGGGCGCCGATGGCTACACCTTC. Its translation is CASSKPGTGGADGYTF.

This clone appeared once. The chain uses TRBV21-1 and TRBJ2-2; the table names TRBD2, a call not compared with the DNA. TRBV21-1 is a known pseudogene. CDR3 length: 15 amino acids. In DNA form, the CDR3 reads TGTGCCAGCAGCAAAGGCTTCTTGGAGTTCGGGGAGCTGTTTTTT. The encoded protein is CASSKGFLEFGELFF.